This paragraph covers one T cell receptor beta chain sequence. The antigen is not known. This entry is derived from a study of blood T cells in healthy people across ages. Study-wide context: Through template switching, about one barcoded beta molecule was captured per two T cells, as measured in model experiments. Study results and limitations: The unknown donor CMV status may have confounded expanded clonotype changes.

Primed by a sample-barcoded 5' primer and a J-beta primer mix, a second PCR proceeded for 7 to 11 cycles. With 12 random nucleotides, a template-switch adaptor tagged each individual cDNA molecule. Using its own MiXCR run on the 5' RACE reads, TCRdb lists one record per CDR3 protein. The sample lists over 1,200,000 distinct CDR3 sequences, 45% to 70% occurring once. The CDR3 is made up of 17 amino acids. V lost 3 bases and J 0 bases, leaving 12 bases between the germline ends. CDR1 and CDR2 from the germline V gene are LGHNA and YNFKEQ. J is TRBJ2-6 and V is TRBV4-2; tentatively, D is TRBD2 (6 bases). The sequencing sample was made of blood. The source is a man aged 18 to 29 in good health. CDR3 sequence: CASSQEGRISGANVLTF. CDR3 sequence (DNA): TGTGCCAGCAGCCAGGAGGGACGTATCTCTGGGGCCAACGTCCTGACTTTC.